Listed below are T cell receptor beta chains from one sample, sequenced in a study of cytomegalovirus exposure and HLA in healthy donors. Data came from immunoSEQ multiplex PCR; TCRdb stores just in-frame clones and leaves some out. The table includes 200,000 or so clones, roughly 77% detected once. Material: PBMCs. These receptors came from a male donor in good health and CMV-seropositive. CDR3s include the opening cysteine and the closing phenylalanine or tryptophan. Each record gives: V gene, J gene, CDR3 protein.

v_call: TRBV9; j_call: TRBJ1-3; cdr3_aa: CASSVDSNSGNTIYF
v_call: TRBV15; j_call: TRBJ2-5; cdr3_aa: CATSRGDLEVGETQYF
v_call: TRBV6-1; j_call: TRBJ2-7; cdr3_aa: CASNQGLTTFDEQYF
v_call: TRBV19; j_call: TRBJ2-5; cdr3_aa: CASRRHSQETQYF
v_call: TRBV6-5; j_call: TRBJ2-7; cdr3_aa: CASSYLTASSYEQYF
v_call: TRBV6-5; j_call: TRBJ1-1; cdr3_aa: CASSYSTGGTEAFF
v_call: TRBV18; j_call: TRBJ1-5; cdr3_aa: CASSWTRSDQPQHF
v_call: TRBV2; j_call: TRBJ1-1; cdr3_aa: CASSGQGGNTEAFF
v_call: TRBV6-5; j_call: TRBJ2-1; cdr3_aa: CASSYDSGRSNEQFF
v_call: TRBV10-2; j_call: TRBJ2-7; cdr3_aa: CASSQRTGASWSEQYF
v_call: TRBV19; j_call: TRBJ2-2; cdr3_aa: CASSNTGELFF
v_call: TRBV4-1; j_call: TRBJ2-7; cdr3_aa: CASSQRAGGAYEQYF
v_call: TRBV5-6; j_call: TRBJ1-2; cdr3_aa: CASSLRRLDREHGYTF
v_call: TRBV15; j_call: TRBJ2-1; cdr3_aa: CATSRPDRVGNEQFF
v_call: TRBV7-3; j_call: TRBJ2-7; cdr3_aa: CASSQQTGDYEQYF
v_call: TRBV7-2; j_call: TRBJ2-5; cdr3_aa: CASSLGGVFGIRETQYF